The present T cell receptor (beta chain) was sequenced within a study of blood T cell repertoires in COVID-19. Methods used by the authors: Reference gene primer amplification in the assay estimated nucleated cell counts. Clones were sequenced by immunoSEQ multiplex PCR, and TCRdb holds only the in-frame ones, with some missing. V, J and clone size were drawn from that table, and D and trimming were deduced from the DNA. The sample yields about 130,000 clones, over 60% seen once. The V and J ends lost 2 bases and 6 bases respectively, with 5 bases between them. CDR1 is SGHTA and CDR2 is FQGNSA in the germline V gene. The CDR3 consists of 12 residues.

The receptor comes from a woman in her seventies with acute or convalescent COVID-19. V is TRBV7-2 and J is TRBJ2-1; no reliable D call. Sequenced input: peripheral blood. This CDR3 reads CASSLLVNEQFF. Here the CDR3 DNA reads TGTGCCAGCAGCTTATTAGTCAATGAGCAGTTCTTC.